Shown below are 17 T cell receptor beta chains from a single sample sequenced in a study of human T cells and chemical hapten exposure. The time point here: patch test 3, about 24 weeks after DPC sensitization. The treatment here: therapeutic diphenylcyclopropenone sensitization with weekly scalp DPC. TCRdb independently ran MiXCR on the RACE reads; one entry per CDR3 protein. The profile shows some 89,000 distinct CDR3 sequences, 27% of them singletons. The sample in question was whole blood, obtained in connection with sensitization to the hapten diphenylcyclopropenone (DPC). These receptors all stem from a man in his forties or fifties with alopecia areata. Some clones in this sample may be carry-over from other donors' samples.

This clonotype was picked up a small number of times. The chain joins TRBV6-5 to TRBJ1-4; 7 nucleotides match TRBD1. CDR1 and CDR2 from the germline V gene are MNHEY and SVGAGI. The junction had 16 bases not matched to a gene; V was cut back by 6 bases and J by 0 bases. The CDR3 has 19 amino acids. The CDR3 reads CASRPHGKGAFATNEKLFF. CDR3 sequence (DNA): TGTGCCAGCAGGCCCCACGGAAAGGGGGCCTTTGCAACTAATGAAAAACTGTTTTTT.

The J gene is TRBJ2-7, the V gene TRBV20-1; D may be TRBD1 (6 bases). The CDR3 is 14 amino acids. The germline V and J ends were trimmed by 5 bases and 0 bases, with 14 bases remaining between them. The germline CDR1 and CDR2 sequences are DFQATT and SNEGSKA (reference sequence). The CDR3: CSASGQRSSYEQYF. As DNA, the CDR3 is TGCAGTGCTTCCGGACAGCGATCCTCCTACGAGCAGTACTTC.

This chain links TRBV20-1 with TRBJ1-1; TRBD1 agrees at 7 bases. Germline V CDR1 and CDR2: DFQATT, SNEGSKA (reference sequence). V was clipped by 5 bases and J by 1 base; unmatched bases: 4. The CDR3 has 13 amino acids. DNA of the CDR3: TGCAGTGCTGGGGGACAGACGAACACTGAAGCTTTCTTT. Translated: CSAGGQTNTEAFF.

In this sample, this clonotype turned up a few times. The chain's CDR3 is CSARKAGRSGSPDTQYF. CDR3 DNA: TGCAGTGCTAGAAAGGCTGGGAGGAGCGGGAGTCCAGATACGCAGTATTTT. This chain links TRBV20-1 with TRBJ2-3, with TRBD2 identical over 8 bases. V dropped 2 bases and J dropped 4; count of bases not matched to a gene: 14. The CDR3 covers 17 residues. Germline CDR1 and CDR2: DFQATT and SNEGSKA (reference sequence).

The J gene is TRBJ2-7, the V gene TRBV10-1; 13 nucleotides align to TRBD2. The V gene's germline CDR1 is WNHNN and CDR2 SYGVQD (reference sequence). The CDR3 extends over 23 amino acids. Trimming cost V 3 bases and J 0 bases; bases outside gene matches: 23. This CDR3 is CASSDGTSGTPSPIRYPSYEQYF. CDR3 nucleotides: TGCGCCAGCAGTGACGGGACTAGCGGGACTCCAAGTCCCATCCGATATCCCTCCTACGAGCAGTACTTC.

This clonotype was found many times. The chain employs TRBV14 and TRBJ2-5; D is undetermined. Germline V gene lookup returns CDR1 SGHDN and CDR2 FVKESK. This CDR3 is 11 amino acids long. V dropped 3 bases and J dropped 2 bases, with 1 base sitting between them. The CDR3 spells CASSHQETQYF. The CDR3 DNA is TGTGCCAGCAGCCATCAAGAGACCCAGTACTTC.

The chain links TRBV27 to TRBJ1-5; tentatively, D is TRBD1 (5 bases). CDR1 MNHEY and CDR2 SMNVEV come from the germline V gene (reference sequence). The CDR3 covers 16 residues. V gave up 6 bases and J gave up 0 bases, with 15 bases separating them. The CDR3 DNA is TGTGCCAGCAGCGAGGGGAGAGCATATAGCAATCAGCCCCAGCATTTT. This translates into CASSEGRAYSNQPQHF.

This clonotype was detected only once. The CDR3 coding sequence is TGCGCCAGCGGGGGGGGGCTGAACACTGAAGCTTTCTTT. Protein sequence: CASGGGLNTEAFF. This chain uses TRBV10-2 with TRBJ1-1; D is perhaps TRBD1 (6 bases). The germline V gene has CDR1 WSHSY and CDR2 SAAADI. V was pared by 8 bases and J by 0 bases, with 10 bases between. The CDR3 length is 13 residues.

This clonotype showed up just once. V usage is TRBV5-1 and J usage is TRBJ2-3; D uncertain. This CDR3 comprises 14 residues. The germline V gene encodes CDR1 SGHRS and CDR2 YFSETQ. V was cut by 0 bases and J by 2 bases, with 7 bases left in between. The CDR3 nucleotides are TGCGCCAGCAGCTTGGGTCATACCACAGATACGCAGTATTTT. This sequence encodes CASSLGHTTDTQYF. Supplemented by reference TRBV5-1 and TRBJ2-3, the full variable domain reads KAGVTQTPRYLIKTRGQQVTLSCSPISGHRSVSWYQQTPGQGLQFLFEYFSETQRNKGNFPGRFSGRQFSNSRSEMNVSTLELGDSALYLCASSLGHTTDTQYFGPGTRLTVL.

The chain employs TRBV3-1 and TRBJ2-7; 8 nucleotides align to TRBD2. The germline CDR1 and CDR2 sequences are LGHDT and YNNKEL (reference sequence). The CDR3 loop spans 14 amino acids. V was pared by 4 bases and J by 5 bases, with 7 bases of the junction left unmatched. DNA for the CDR3: TGTGCCAGCAGCCGACTAGCGCGTGGGGACGAGCAGTACTTC. It specifies CASSRLARGDEQYF.

There are a few counts of this clonotype. J is TRBJ2-3 and V is TRBV18, with 8 bases that match TRBD2. V was clipped by 4 bases and J by 2 bases; unmatched bases: 2. The CDR3 is 14 residues long. Germline V lookup: CDR1 KGHSH, CDR2 LQKENI. CDR3 sequence reads: CASSRLALTDTQYF. CDR3 nucleotide sequence: TGTGCCAGCTCACGACTAGCGCTCACAGATACGCAGTATTTT.

This clonotype has more than one count but fewer than ten. V usage is TRBV29-1 and J usage is TRBJ2-1; D is undetermined. CDR1 and CDR2 from the germline V gene are SQVTM and ANQGSEA. Trimming pared 5 bases from V and 5 bases from J, leaving 4 bases between. There are 10 residues in the CDR3. CDR3 DNA: TGCAGCGTTACTAACAATGAGCAGTTCTTC. Protein product: CSVTNNEQFF.

The chain joins TRBV28 to TRBJ1-5, with 8 bases that match TRBD1. This CDR3 region has 14 residues. Germline values: CDR1 MDHEN, CDR2 SYDVKM. V lost 6 bases, J lost 6 bases, and 7 bases stayed unmatched. The DNA for the CDR3 is TGTGCCAGCAGAGACAGGGGTTCGAGTCAGCCCCAGCATTTT. Protein: CASRDRGSSQPQHF. The entire variable domain, with the rest obtained from reference TRBV28 and TRBJ1-5, is as follows: DVKVTQSSRYLVKRTGEKVFLECVQDMDHENMFWYRQDPGLGLRLIYFSYDVKMKEKGDIPEGYSVSREKKERFSLILESASTNQTSMYLCASRDRGSSQPQHFGDGTRLSIL.

CDR3 bases: TGCAGTGCTTATTATCAGGGGGCGTACTACAATGAGCAGTTCTTC. Its translation is CSAYYQGAYYNEQFF. V gene TRBV20-1 combines with J gene TRBJ2-1, with 8 bases lining up with TRBD1. After removal of 5 bases from V and 3 bases from J, the junction contained 9 bases not matched to a gene. The CDR3 consists of 15 residues. Looked up from germline, CDR1 is DFQATT and CDR2 is SNEGSKA (reference sequence).

This clonotype has a count of ten or more. The genes are TRBV3-1 and TRBJ2-1; 14 bases fit TRBD2. This CDR3 has 15 amino acids. CDR1 and CDR2 (germline): LGHDT, YNNKEL (reference sequence). The ends lost 5 bases at V and 7 bases at J; junction bases unmatched: 4. CDR3 bases: TGTGCCAGCAGCTCCGGGACTAGCGGGAGAAATGAGCAGTTCTTC. Amino acids: CASSSGTSGRNEQFF.

The rearrangement uses TRBV5-1 and TRBJ2-7; unclear D gene. Per germline, CDR1 SGHRS and CDR2 YFSETQ. The CDR3 has 17 residues. Trimming took off 1 base at V and 4 bases at J, with 21 bases between the two ends. Written as DNA, the CDR3 is TGCGCCAGCAGCTTGAACGTGGGCCTCTATTCCCTATACGAGCAGTACTTC. Translated, it gives CASSLNVGLYSLYEQYF.

The chain links TRBV20-1 to TRBJ2-3, with TRBD2 matching over 7 bases. Germline CDR1 DFQATT, CDR2 SNEGSKA (reference sequence). V shed 6 bases, J shed 4 bases, and the junction held 13 bases outside the gene matches. The CDR3 sequence is 15 residues long. As DNA, the CDR3 is TGCAGTGCCACTCTTCCCGGGGGGAGGGCAGATACGCAGTATTTT. The encoded protein is CSATLPGGRADTQYF.